This entry lists 8 T cell receptor beta chains sequenced from one sample in a study of cytomegalovirus exposure and HLA in healthy donors. It was with 60 Vbeta and 13 Jbeta primers that the PCR ran. Only in-frame clones appear in the TCRdb table, and some are missing; sequencing was by immunoSEQ multiplex PCR. The data hold about 140,000 clones, with 70% to 90% observed a single time. Source material: PBMCs. Every receptor here comes from a woman in her 40s in good health and CMV-seronegative.

This chain links TRBV6-1 with TRBJ2-5, with TRBD1 matching 7 bases. Germline assignment: CDR1 MNHNS and CDR2 SASEGT. The CDR3 totals 13 residues. With V trimmed by 5 bases and J by 3 bases, 3 bases remained unmatched. CDR3 region: CASSFTGEETQYF. The DNA of the CDR3 is TGTGCCAGCAGTTTTACAGGGGAAGAGACCCAGTACTTC.

The chain joins TRBV6-1 to TRBJ1-4, with TRBD1 matching over 10 bases. The CDR3 loop spans 15 amino acids. Losses at the gene ends were 4 bases for V and 11 bases for J; bases not matched to a gene: 10. In germline, CDR1 is MNHNS, CDR2 SASEGT. For the CDR3, the DNA is TGTGCCAGCAGTGGTTGGACAGGGGGTAAGGAGAAACTGTTTTTT. Amino acid sequence: CASSGWTGGKEKLFF.

V gene TRBV11-3 combines with J gene TRBJ2-3, with D possibly matching TRBD2 (5 bases). Germline CDR1 is SGHNT and CDR2 is YENEEA. This CDR3 contains 14 residues. Trimming removed 0 bases from V and 6 bases from J, with 10 bases in between. The CDR3 bases are TGTGCCAGCAGCTTAGATACGGGATCGGATACGCAGTATTTT. Its translation is CASSLDTGSDTQYF.

The V gene is TRBV18, the J gene TRBJ2-5, with D unclear. Near its end, the DNA agrees better with TRBJ2-7, so the J call may be wrong. The CDR3 length is 13 residues. CDR1 and CDR2 from the germline V gene are KGHSH and LQKENI. The CDR3 here is CASSPGSPYEQYF. CDR3 DNA: TGTGCCAGCTCACCAGGTAGCCCATACGAGCAGTACTTC.

This clone was seen just once. The junction and the germline gene differ at one end; a read error may be behind it. The CDR3 DNA reads TGTTCCAGCAGCTCACAGGGCGGGCTCTCTGGCTACACCTTC. It yields the protein CSSSSQGGLSGYTF. V and J are TRBV7-9 and TRBJ1-2; perhaps TRBD1 as D (6 bases). Germline CDR1 SEHNR, CDR2 FQNEAQ (reference sequence). The CDR3 has 14 residues.

This chain connects TRBV10-2 to TRBJ2-4, with TRBD2 matching over 11 bases. The length of the CDR3 is 18 residues. Per the germline V gene, CDR1 is WSHSY and CDR2 is SAAADI. Losses at the gene ends were 3 bases for V and 0 bases for J; bases not matched to a gene: 7. CDR3 amino acids: CASSDVAGGVLAKNIQYF. The CDR3 DNA is TGCGCCAGCAGTGACGTAGCGGGGGGGGTCCTAGCCAAAAACATTCAGTACTTC.

The chain links TRBV11-3 to TRBJ2-1, with D possibly TRBD2 on 6 matching bases. CDR3 size: 15 residues. Germline V gene data show CDR1 as SGHNT and CDR2 as YENEEA. Trimming cost V 1 base and J 4 bases, with 11 bases left between them. The CDR3 sequence: CASSLAGDGYNEQFF. The CDR3 region has the DNA TGTGCCAGCAGCTTAGCGGGAGATGGGTACAATGAGCAGTTCTTC.

This chain connects TRBV11-2 to TRBJ2-1; a weak D match, TRBD1 (6 bases). Germline V CDR1 and CDR2: SGHAT, FQNNGV. CDR3 length: 15 amino acids. The V end lost 6 bases, the J end lost 0 bases, and 12 bases lay between the germline ends. The CDR3 spells CASREVGGSYNEQFF. The CDR3 DNA sequence: TGTGCCAGCAGAGAGGTAGGGGGCTCCTACAATGAGCAGTTCTTC.